Below are 10 T cell receptor beta chains sequenced from a single sample in a study of blood T cells in healthy people across ages. The authors ran a second PCR of about 6 to 11 cycles using a sample-barcoded 5' primer and a J-beta primer mix. MiXCR was run by TCRdb on the 5' RACE reads, yielding one entry per CDR3 protein. The table has 800,000 to 1,300,000 distinct CDR3 sequences, approximately 25% seen once; the top ten hold around 0.75%. The same sample was also used in a study of T cells of mothers and their children.

The sequencing input was blood. These receptors were taken from a girl aged 2-9 years in good health.

This clonotype was observed a handful of times. The V call is TRBV2, the J call TRBJ1-1, with a tentative D call TRBD1 (5 bases). The CDR3 consists of 12 residues. The germline gives CDR1 SNHLY, CDR2 FYNNEI. The germline V and J ends were trimmed by 6 bases and 12 bases, with 17 bases remaining between them. The CDR3 is CASRSTGAVTFF. The CDR3 nucleotides are TGTGCCAGCAGATCCACCGGGGCAGTGACTTTCTTT.

The rearrangement joins TRBV25-1 to TRBJ2-7; D is unresolved. The CDR3 is 12 residues long. The germline CDR1 and CDR2 sequences are MGHDK and SYGVNS. Trimming cost V 3 bases and J 3 bases, with 6 bases left between them. The CDR3 DNA reads TGTGCCAGCAGTGACCAATTCTACGAGCAGTACTTC. Protein sequence: CASSDQFYEQYF.

The CDR3 loop is CASSVRENTEAFF. The CDR3 DNA follows: TGTGCCAGCAGCGTCCGGGAGAACACTGAAGCTTTCTTT. The chain has TRBV12-3 or TRBV12-4 and TRBJ1-1; D not certain. V was cut by 6 bases and J by 1 base, with 9 bases left in between. The CDR3 is 13 amino acids.

This clonotype occurred a few times. The chain employs TRBV10-2 and TRBJ2-5; D is perhaps TRBD2 (5 bases). Trimming cost V 0 bases and J 2 bases, with 10 bases left between them. Germline-derived CDR1 and CDR2 are WSHSY and SAAADI. The CDR3 spans 15 residues. The CDR3 coding sequence is TGCGCCAGCAGTGAGTCGAGGCTAGCACAAGAGACCCAGTACTTC. The encoded protein is CASSESRLAQETQYF.

This clonotype showed up just a few times. This sequence joins TRBV4-1 and TRBJ2-5; possibly TRBD1 or TRBD2 for D (5 bases each). The ends were cut back, 4 bases at V and 2 bases at J, with 14 bases in the middle. Germline-derived CDR1 and CDR2 are MGHRA and YSYEKL. The CDR3 length is 15 residues. The CDR3 sequence: CASSLPGRLQETQYF. DNA of the CDR3: TGCGCCAGCAGCCTCCCGGGACGCCTTCAAGAGACCCAGTACTTC.

The chain is built from TRBV9 and TRBJ2-1; the match to TRBD1 covers 11 bases. The germline gives CDR1 SGDLS, CDR2 YYNGEE. The CDR3 runs to 16 residues. Unmatched junction bases numbered 11, after V lost 4 bases and J lost 8 bases. CDR3 bases: TGTGCCAGCAGCCCACGGACAGGGGGCTACGGAGATGAGCAGTTCTTC. Its translation: CASSPRTGGYGDEQFF.

The rearrangement joins TRBV5-1 to TRBJ2-5; the D is unclear. Germline assignment: CDR1 SGHRS and CDR2 YFSETQ. This CDR3 comprises 15 residues. The V gene lost 0 bases and the J gene lost 1 base, with 10 bases spanning the gap. The CDR3 sequence is CASSLGLTGQETQYF. CDR3 coding DNA: TGCGCCAGCAGCTTGGGACTTACGGGCCAAGAGACCCAGTACTTC.

The chain links TRBV7-2 to TRBJ2-4, with D maybe TRBD2 (6 bases). Germline values: CDR1 SGHTA, CDR2 FQGNSA. The CDR3 contains 14 residues. Trimming left V 5 bases short and J 5 bases short, with 13 bases between. The CDR3 nucleotides read TGTGCCAGCAGCCCGGGGGTGGGGGAAAACATTCAGTACTTC. It is translated as CASSPGVGENIQYF.

The chain employs TRBV2 and TRBJ2-1; a possible D gene is TRBD2 (5 bases). V was clipped by 0 bases and J by 3 bases, with 12 bases between them. CDR3 length equals 16 residues. Germline CDR1 is SNHLY and CDR2 is FYNNEI. CDR3 amino acids: CASSEADSYVYNEQFF. Here the CDR3 DNA reads TGTGCCAGCAGTGAAGCGGACTCATACGTCTACAATGAGCAGTTCTTC.

The V gene is TRBV19, the J gene TRBJ2-4; D is possibly TRBD1 (6 bases). V dropped 6 bases and J dropped 4 bases, with 10 bases sitting between them. Looked up from germline, CDR1 is LNHDA and CDR2 is SQIVND (reference sequence). This CDR3 contains 13 residues. The CDR3 spells CASSRGIKNIQYF. The CDR3, as DNA: TGTGCCAGTAGCAGGGGAATTAAAAACATTCAGTACTTC.